This T cell receptor beta chain stems from a study of blood T cell repertoires in COVID-19. Clones were sequenced by immunoSEQ multiplex PCR, and TCRdb holds only the in-frame ones, with some missing. The sample records more than 300,000 clones, more than 90% being singletons. In terms of age and location, participants ranged from about 18 to 89 years and lived in approximately 24 US areas. Germline-derived CDR1 and CDR2 are LGHNA and YNFKEQ. The CDR3 runs 14 residues. The V segment lost 1 base and the J segment 8 bases; nucleotides outside the gene matches: 6. V and J are TRBV4-2 and TRBJ2-3; 7 bases match TRBD2. This receptor was obtained from a woman aged 25 to 39 who had been exposed to COVID-19. The sequenced sample consisted of PBMCs or T cells enriched from blood (not recorded which). CDR3 bases: TGTGCCAGCAGCCAAGGCTCGGGGGAGGGTACGCAGTATTTT. The encoded protein is CASSQGSGEGTQYF.